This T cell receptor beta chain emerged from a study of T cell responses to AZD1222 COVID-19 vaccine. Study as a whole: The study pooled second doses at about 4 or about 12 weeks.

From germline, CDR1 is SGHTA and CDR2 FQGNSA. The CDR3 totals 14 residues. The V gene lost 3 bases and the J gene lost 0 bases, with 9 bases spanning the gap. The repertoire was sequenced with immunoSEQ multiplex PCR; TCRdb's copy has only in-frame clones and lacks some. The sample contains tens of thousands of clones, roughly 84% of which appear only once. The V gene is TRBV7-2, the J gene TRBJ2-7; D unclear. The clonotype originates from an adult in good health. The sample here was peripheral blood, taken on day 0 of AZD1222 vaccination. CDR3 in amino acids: CASSFGRGSYEQYF. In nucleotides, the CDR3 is TGTGCCAGCAGCTTCGGACGTGGCTCCTACGAGCAGTACTTC.